This TCR beta chain is drawn from a study of blood T cells in healthy people across ages. This CDR3 has 11 residues. Trimming removed 5 bases from V and 8 bases from J, with 10 bases in between. Germline CDR1 DFQATT, CDR2 SNEGSKA (reference sequence). A J-beta primer mix and a sample-barcoded 5' primer were used in a second PCR of roughly 6 to 11 cycles. Each CDR3 protein is one row after TCRdb ran MiXCR on the 5' RACE reads. Of more than 500,000 distinct CDR3 sequences detected, 27% appear once; the ten largest clones hold about a fifth. This clonotype appeared a few times. This receptor was obtained from a woman aged 70-85 years in good health. The chain recombines TRBV20-1 with TRBJ2-1; D not resolved. The sequenced sample consisted of blood. CDR3 region: CSAPWGYEQFF. DNA of the CDR3: TGCAGTGCTCCTTGGGGTTATGAGCAGTTCTTC.